This note documents a single TCR beta chain sequence. What it binds is not known. The collection from each donor was one heparinised blood draw averaging about 116 mL. The sample is drawn from a study of beta chain features in type 1 diabetes. Trimming took off 5 bases at V and 3 bases at J, with 18 bases between the two ends. Per the germline V gene, CDR1 is SGHDT and CDR2 is YYEEEE. CDR3 size: 16 residues. Of the isolated RNA, all was reverse transcribed, and so the sequenced material was expressed TCRB transcripts. The data were produced by immunoSEQ multiplex PCR, yet TCRdb's version contains in-frame clones alone and is incomplete. Of 390,000 or so clones listed, approximately 15% are singletons. Study-wide points: For Type 1 diabetes patients, all four CD4+ subsets carried TCRB CDR3s that were moderately but significantly shorter.

Sequencing was done on a sample of naive CD4+ T cells from blood. The J gene is TRBJ2-4, the V gene TRBV5-6; a possible D gene is TRBD2 (6 bases). This sequence originates from a man aged 25-45 years in good health. The CDR3, as DNA: TGTGCCAGCAGAACTAGCTTACGTGTGGACAAAAACATTCAGTACTTC. This translates into CASRTSLRVDKNIQYF.